The 15 T cell receptor beta chains below all came from one sample that was sequenced in a study of Graves' ophthalmopathy and Graves' hyperthyroidism. Investigators amplified TCR beta CDR3 regions from RNA transcripts. First-round RT-PCR employed HTBI primers, with a second-round multiplex PCR after it. TCRdb analysed the multiplex PCR reads with MiXCR anew, one entry per CDR3 protein. This sample has approximately 1.2 million distinct CDR3 sequences, with about 40% found just once. What was sequenced was peripheral blood or thyroid tissue (not recorded which). The source is an adult man with Graves' hyperthyroidism.

The table lists this clonotype with many counts. The chain couples TRBV24-1 to TRBJ2-5; D is perhaps TRBD1 or TRBD2 (5 bases each). CDR3 length: 16 residues. V was pared by 3 bases and J by 0 bases, with 13 bases between. In germline, CDR1 is KGHDR, CDR2 SFDVKD. The DNA for the CDR3 is TGTGCCACCAGTGATCGAATTGGGGGACACCAAGAGACCCAGTACTTC. It codes for CATSDRIGGHQETQYF.

V usage is TRBV10-1 and J usage is TRBJ2-2; D gene uncertain. The CDR3 has 14 residues. V was cut by 6 bases and J by 2 bases, with 10 bases left in between. CDR1 and CDR2 (germline): WNHNN, SYGVQD (reference sequence). The CDR3 protein is CASRDRSNTGELFF. CDR3 nucleotide sequence: TGCGCCAGCAGAGATCGGAGTAACACCGGGGAGCTGTTTTTT.

Points on this clonotype: A much larger clone differs by one base, so this may be a read error. Since no conserved phenylalanine or tryptophan closes the CDR3, a read error is the likely cause. The chain combines TRBV25-1 with TRBJ1-2; D may be TRBD1 (5 bases). Trimming pared 6 bases from V and 1 base from J, leaving 24 bases between. The CDR3 runs 18 residues. Germline assignment: CDR1 MGHDK and CDR2 SYGVNS. CDR3 in DNA: TGTGCCAGCAGCTTAGGAGGGGCTTGGGGTTGGATTAACTATGGCTACACCCTC. It specifies CASSLGGAWGWINYGYTL.

This clonotype has only a few counts. The chain links TRBV7-9 to TRBJ1-4; D is ambiguous. This CDR3 is built from 18 residues. Trimming removed 5 bases from V and 3 bases from J, with 22 bases in between. In germline, CDR1 is SEHNR, CDR2 FQNEAQ (reference sequence). The chain's CDR3 is CASSPRTRGDPSNEKLFF. The CDR3 DNA reads TGTGCCAGCAGCCCCCGCACCCGTGGGGATCCCTCTAATGAAAAACTGTTTTTT.

The chain carries TRBV7-2 and TRBJ1-5, with 10 bases fitting TRBD1. Germline V CDR1 and CDR2: SGHTA, FQGNSA. The CDR3 spans 17 residues. The J segment lost 9 bases and the V segment lost 5 bases, leaving 16 bases of the junction unmatched. As DNA, the CDR3 is TGTGCCAGCAGCATAAAACAGGGACAGGGGCCTGGATGGCCCCAGCATTTT. Protein product: CASSIKQGQGPGWPQHF. Variable domain in full (rest from reference TRBV7-2 and TRBJ1-5): GAGVSQSPSNKVTEKGKDVELRCDPISGHTALYWYRQSLGQGLEFLIYFQGNSAPDKSGLPSDRFSAERTGGSVSTLTIQRTQQEDSAVYLCASSIKQGQGPGWPQHFGDGTRLSIL.

With regard to this clonotype: A read error may account for a junction end that differs from germline. The chain uses TRBV20-1 and TRBJ1-1; possible D gene TRBD1, 6 bases. The length of the CDR3 is 12 residues. CDR1 is DFQATT, CDR2 SNEGSKA, per germline (reference sequence). This chain's CDR3 is CNARSGGTEASF. CDR3 DNA: TGCAATGCTAGGTCCGGGGGCACTGAAGCTTCCTTT.

The chain has TRBV5-1 and TRBJ2-7, with 7 bases aligning to TRBD1. The CDR3 spans 15 residues. V dropped 1 base and J dropped 0; count of bases not matched to a gene: 4. Germline V gene data show CDR1 as SGHRS and CDR2 as YFSETQ. The CDR3 is CASSLLGTASYEQYF. CDR3 bases: TGCGCCAGCAGCTTGCTGGGGACAGCCTCCTACGAGCAGTACTTC.

A note on this clonotype: It may be a read error: a sequence one base away is much more abundant. The V and J genes are TRBV20-1 and TRBJ2-7; 9 nucleotides match TRBD1. This CDR3 region has 14 residues. From germline, CDR1 is DFQATT and CDR2 SNEGSKA (reference sequence). CDR3 sequence (DNA): TGCAGTGCTAGAATCCCACGGACAGGGGCCGAGCGGTACTTC. It specifies CSARIPRTGAERYF.

This clonotype has at least ten counts. The DNA for the CDR3 is TGTGCCAGTAGGGCAGGACCCGAGGGGACCCAGTACTTC. It translates to CASRAGPEGTQYF. The chain joins TRBV19 to TRBJ2-5; TRBD2 is a possible D gene (5 bases). This CDR3 region has 13 residues. V was pared by 6 bases and J by 7 bases, with 15 bases between. CDR1 is LNHDA, CDR2 SQIVND, per germline (reference sequence).

The chain joins TRBV10-3 to TRBJ1-2; D ambiguous. The CDR3 covers 13 residues. The V gene lost 7 bases and the J gene lost 3 bases, with 12 bases spanning the gap. Per germline, CDR1 ENHRY and CDR2 SYGVKD. The CDR3 DNA follows: TGTGCCATCACCACGTCAGGTGACTATGGCTACACCTTC. Protein product: CAITTSGDYGYTF.

The chain has TRBV9 and TRBJ2-7; 8 bases map to TRBD2. This CDR3 contains 16 residues. Germline V gene sequence: CDR1 SGDLS, CDR2 YYNGEE. The J segment lost 6 bases and the V segment lost 3 bases, leaving 14 bases of the junction unmatched. CDR3 DNA: TGTGCCAGCAGCGCCGAGACGGGGGGGGGACTGAGCGAGCAGTACTTC. Amino acid sequence: CASSAETGGGLSEQYF.

This clonotype was picked up a small number of times. This chain links TRBV5-1 with TRBJ2-5, with 10 nucleotides matching TRBD1. The V gene's germline CDR1 is SGHRS and CDR2 YFSETQ. This CDR3 is built from 16 residues. The V and J ends lost 5 bases and 4 bases, in that order; junction bases with no gene match: 11. CDR3 sequence (DNA): TGCGCCAGCAGTTCTGGGGTAGGGACAGGGGTAGAGACCCAGTACTTC. It is translated as CASSSGVGTGVETQYF.

In its sample, this clonotype was seen many times. This chain uses TRBV5-1 with TRBJ2-6, with no clear D. This CDR3 is 15 amino acids long. The ends were cut back, 4 bases at V and 4 bases at J, with 12 bases in the middle. The germline gives CDR1 SGHRS, CDR2 YFSETQ. The CDR3 region has the DNA TGCGCCAGCAGCGCCCGGAGCGCGGGGGCCAACGTCCTGACTTTC. Its translation is CASSARSAGANVLTF.

The chain links TRBV4-2 to TRBJ2-3; 7 nucleotides align to TRBD1. Per the germline V gene, CDR1 is LGHNA and CDR2 is YNFKEQ. V dropped 4 bases and J dropped 2; count of bases not matched to a gene: 6. The CDR3 covers 15 residues. CDR3 coding DNA: TGTGCCAGCAGCCCAGGGGGTTTGGACACAGATACGCAGTATTTT. Residues: CASSPGGLDTDTQYF.

This clonotype occurred many times. The V call is TRBV20-1, the J call TRBJ2-7, with D possibly matching TRBD2 (7 bases). Looked up from germline, CDR1 is DFQATT and CDR2 is SNEGSKA (reference sequence). V gave up 2 bases and J gave up 6 bases, with 14 bases separating them. The CDR3 extends over 13 amino acids. CDR3 nucleotide sequence: TGCAGTGCTAGATCGGGGGGCGATGGCGAGCAGTACTTC. It specifies CSARSGGDGEQYF.